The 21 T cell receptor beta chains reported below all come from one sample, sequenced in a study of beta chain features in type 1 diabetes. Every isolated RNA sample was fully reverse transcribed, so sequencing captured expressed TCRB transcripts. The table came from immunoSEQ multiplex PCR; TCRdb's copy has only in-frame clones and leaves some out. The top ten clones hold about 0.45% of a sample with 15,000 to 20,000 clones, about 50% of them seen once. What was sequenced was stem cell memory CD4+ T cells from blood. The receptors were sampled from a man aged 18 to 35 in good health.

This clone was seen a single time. CDR3 nucleotide sequence: TGTGCCAGCAGCTTAGTGGCAGGGTTCCCCACTGAAGCTTTCTTT. Amino acid sequence: CASSLVAGFPTEAFF. The chain recombines TRBV7-9 with TRBJ1-1; D is possibly TRBD1 (5 bases). CDR1 is SEHNR, CDR2 FQNEAQ, per germline (reference sequence). The V end lost 1 base, the J end lost 4 bases, and 13 bases lay between the germline ends. The CDR3 covers 15 residues.

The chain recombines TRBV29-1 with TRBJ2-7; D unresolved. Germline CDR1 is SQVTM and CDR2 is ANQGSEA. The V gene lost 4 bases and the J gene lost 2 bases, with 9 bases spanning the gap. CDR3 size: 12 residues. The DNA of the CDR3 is TGCAGCGTTGGTGGGCCGGCCTACGAGCAGTACTTC. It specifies CSVGGPAYEQYF.

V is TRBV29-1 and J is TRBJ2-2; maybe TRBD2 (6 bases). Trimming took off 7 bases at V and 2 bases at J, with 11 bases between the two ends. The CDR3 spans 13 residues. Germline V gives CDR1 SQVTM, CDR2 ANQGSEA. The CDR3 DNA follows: TGCAGCGCCCCGGGACTTAACACCGGGGAGCTGTTTTTT. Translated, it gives CSAPGLNTGELFF.

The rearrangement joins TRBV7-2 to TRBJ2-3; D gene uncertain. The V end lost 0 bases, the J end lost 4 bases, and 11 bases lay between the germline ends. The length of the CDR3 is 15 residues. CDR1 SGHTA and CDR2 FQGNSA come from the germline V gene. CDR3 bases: TGTGCCAGCAGCTTAGCCCTAGACCGGGCAGATACGCAGTATTTT. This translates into CASSLALDRADTQYF.

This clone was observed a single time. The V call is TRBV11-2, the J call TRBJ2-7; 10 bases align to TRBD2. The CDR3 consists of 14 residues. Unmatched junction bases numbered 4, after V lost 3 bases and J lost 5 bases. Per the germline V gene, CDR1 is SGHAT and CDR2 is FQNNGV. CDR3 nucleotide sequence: TGTGCCAGCAGCTTTCTTCTAGCGGGAGACGAGCAGTACTTC. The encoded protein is CASSFLLAGDEQYF.

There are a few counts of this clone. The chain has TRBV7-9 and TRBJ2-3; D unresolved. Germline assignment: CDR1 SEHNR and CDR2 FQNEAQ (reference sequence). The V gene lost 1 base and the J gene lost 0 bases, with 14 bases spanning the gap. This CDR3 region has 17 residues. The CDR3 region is CASSLEQPIPSTDTQYF. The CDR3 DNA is TGTGCCAGCAGCTTAGAACAGCCCATACCGAGCACAGATACGCAGTATTTT.

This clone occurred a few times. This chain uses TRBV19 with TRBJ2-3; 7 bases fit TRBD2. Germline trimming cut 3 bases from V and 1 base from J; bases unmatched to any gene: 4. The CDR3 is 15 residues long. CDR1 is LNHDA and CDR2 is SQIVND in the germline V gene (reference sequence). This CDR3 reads CASSILRGGTDTQYF. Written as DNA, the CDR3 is TGTGCCAGTAGTATTCTTCGGGGGGGCACAGATACGCAGTATTTT.

CDR3 residues: CATTPRQAFYSNQPQHF. The DNA for the CDR3 is TGTGCCACCACACCGAGACAGGCGTTTTATAGCAATCAGCCCCAGCATTTT. The J gene is TRBJ1-5, the V gene TRBV19, with a possible D match to TRBD1 (6 bases). Germline assignment: CDR1 LNHDA and CDR2 SQIVND (reference sequence). The length of the CDR3 is 17 residues. V was trimmed by 10 bases and J by 0 bases, leaving 22 bases between them.

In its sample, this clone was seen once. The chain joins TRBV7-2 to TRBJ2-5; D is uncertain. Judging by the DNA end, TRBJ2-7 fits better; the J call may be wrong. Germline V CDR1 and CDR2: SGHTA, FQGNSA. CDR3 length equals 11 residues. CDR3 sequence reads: CASSLVYEQYF. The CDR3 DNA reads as TGTGCCAGCAGCTTAGTCTACGAGCAGTACTTC.

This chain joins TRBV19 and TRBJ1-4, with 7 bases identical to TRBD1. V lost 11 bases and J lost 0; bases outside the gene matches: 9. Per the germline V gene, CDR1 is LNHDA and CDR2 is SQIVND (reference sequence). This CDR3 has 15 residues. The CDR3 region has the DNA TGTGCCTCTTGGACAGGCGCCGCAACTAATGAAAAACTGTTTTTT. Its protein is CASWTGAATNEKLFF.

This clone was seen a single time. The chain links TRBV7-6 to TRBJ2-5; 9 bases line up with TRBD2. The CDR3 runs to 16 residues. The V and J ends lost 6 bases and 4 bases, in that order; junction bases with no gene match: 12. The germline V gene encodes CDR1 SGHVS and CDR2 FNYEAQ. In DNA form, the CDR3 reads TGTGCCAGCAGGCCTCACGGGGCGGGAGGGTCAGAGACCCAGTACTTC. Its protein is CASRPHGAGGSETQYF.

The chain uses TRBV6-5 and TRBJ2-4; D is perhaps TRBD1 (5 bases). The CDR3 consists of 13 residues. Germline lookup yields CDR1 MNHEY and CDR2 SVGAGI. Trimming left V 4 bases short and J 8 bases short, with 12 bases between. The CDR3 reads CASSSVQGYIQYF. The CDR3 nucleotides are TGTGCCAGCAGTTCCGTTCAGGGATACATTCAGTACTTC.

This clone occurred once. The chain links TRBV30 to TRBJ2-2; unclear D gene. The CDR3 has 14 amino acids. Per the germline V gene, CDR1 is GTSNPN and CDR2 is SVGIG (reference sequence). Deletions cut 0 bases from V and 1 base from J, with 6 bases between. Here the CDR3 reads CAWSVHGNTGELFF. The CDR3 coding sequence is TGTGCCTGGAGTGTCCACGGGAACACCGGGGAGCTGTTTTTT.

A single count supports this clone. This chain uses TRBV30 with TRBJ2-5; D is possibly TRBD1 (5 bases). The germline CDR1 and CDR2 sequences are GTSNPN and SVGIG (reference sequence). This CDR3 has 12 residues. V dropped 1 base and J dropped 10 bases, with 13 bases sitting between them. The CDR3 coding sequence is TGTGCCTGGAGTGAGGGTCAGGGAAACCAGTACTTC. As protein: CAWSEGQGNQYF.

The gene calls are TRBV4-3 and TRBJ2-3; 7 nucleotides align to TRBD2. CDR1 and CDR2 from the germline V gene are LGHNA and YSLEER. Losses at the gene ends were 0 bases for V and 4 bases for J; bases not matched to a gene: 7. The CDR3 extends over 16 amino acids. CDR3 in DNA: TGCGCCAGCAGCCAAGAATCCGGGGGGTTTCCAGATACGCAGTATTTT. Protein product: CASSQESGGFPDTQYF.

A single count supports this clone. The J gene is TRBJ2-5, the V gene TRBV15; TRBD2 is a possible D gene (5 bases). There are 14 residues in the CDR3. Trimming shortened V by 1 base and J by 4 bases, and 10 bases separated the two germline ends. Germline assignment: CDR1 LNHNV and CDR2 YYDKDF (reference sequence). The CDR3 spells CATSRGTLGETQYF. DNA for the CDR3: TGTGCCACCAGCAGAGGGACTTTAGGAGAGACCCAGTACTTC. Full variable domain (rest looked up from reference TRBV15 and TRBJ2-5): DAMVIQNPRYQVTQFGKPVTLSCSQTLNHNVMYWYQQKSSQAPKLLFHYYDKDFNNEADTPDNFQSRRPNTSFCFLDIRSPGLGDTAMYLCATSRGTLGETQYFGPGTRLLVL.

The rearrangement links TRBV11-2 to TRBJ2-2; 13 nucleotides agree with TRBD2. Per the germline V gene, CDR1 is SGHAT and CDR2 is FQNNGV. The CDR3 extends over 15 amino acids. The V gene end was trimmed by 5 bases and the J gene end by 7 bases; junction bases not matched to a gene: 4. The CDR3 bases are TGTGCCAGCAGCCCACTAGCGGGGGGGCACGGGGAGCTGTTTTTT. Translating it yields CASSPLAGGHGELFF. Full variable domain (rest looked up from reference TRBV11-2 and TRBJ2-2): EAGVAQSPRYKIIEKRQSVAFWCNPISGHATLYWYQQILGQGPKLLIQFQNNGVVDDSQLPKDRFSAERLKGVDSTLKIQPAKLEDSAVYLCASSPLAGGHGELFFGEGSRLTVL.

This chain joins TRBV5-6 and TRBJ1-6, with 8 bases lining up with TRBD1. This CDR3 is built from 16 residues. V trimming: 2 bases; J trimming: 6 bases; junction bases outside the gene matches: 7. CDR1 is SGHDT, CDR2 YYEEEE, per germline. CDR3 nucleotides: TGTGCCAGCAGCTTATTGGGCGGACAGGGTAATTCACCCCTCCACTTT. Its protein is CASSLLGGQGNSPLHF.

CDR3 bases: TGCGCCAGCAGCCAAGGCGCCGGGACAGCTCGCTATGGCTACACCTTC. Its protein product is CASSQGAGTARYGYTF. The chain recombines TRBV4-3 with TRBJ1-2; 7 nucleotides line up with TRBD1. Germline assignment: CDR1 LGHNA and CDR2 YSLEER. CDR3 length equals 16 residues. V was pared by 1 base and J by 4 bases, with 9 bases of the junction left unmatched.

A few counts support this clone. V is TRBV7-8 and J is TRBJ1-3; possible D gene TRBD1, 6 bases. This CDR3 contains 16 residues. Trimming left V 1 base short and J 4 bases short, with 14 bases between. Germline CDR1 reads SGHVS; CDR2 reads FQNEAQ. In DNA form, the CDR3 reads TGTGCCAGCAGCTTAGACTCGGGGGGGCTCGGAAACACCATATATTTT. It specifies CASSLDSGGLGNTIYF. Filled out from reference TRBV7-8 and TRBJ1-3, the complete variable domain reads GAGVSQSPRYKVAKRGQDVALRCDPISGHVSLFWYQQALGQGPEFLTYFQNEAQLDKSGLPSDRFFAERPEGSVSTLKIQRTQQEDSAVYLCASSLDSGGLGNTIYFGEGSWLTVV.

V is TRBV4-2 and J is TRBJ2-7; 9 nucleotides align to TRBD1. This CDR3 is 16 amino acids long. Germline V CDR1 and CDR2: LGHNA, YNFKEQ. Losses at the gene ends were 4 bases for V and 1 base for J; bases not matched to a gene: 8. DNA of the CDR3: TGTGCCAGCAGCCGATGGACAGGGGAGATTTCCTACGAGCAGTACTTC. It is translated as CASSRWTGEISYEQYF.